The clone carrying this T cell receptor (beta chain) occurred a few times. The CDR3 loop spans 14 amino acids. Per germline, CDR1 MGHRA and CDR2 YSYEKL. The V end was cut by 0 bases, the J end by 3 bases, with 8 bases between. In the authors' workflow: From reference gene primer amplification, estimates of nucleated cell counts were derived. Here immunoSEQ multiplex PCR was the method, and the copy in TCRdb shows in-frame clones only, minus some. That table furnishes V, J and clone size, whereas the DNA furnished D and trimming. The top ten hold 1.5% to 2% of the sample, which has around 140,000 clones, over 75% seen once. The data were obtained in a study of blood T cell repertoires in COVID-19.

Sequencing was performed on peripheral blood. This chain links TRBV4-1 with TRBJ1-2, with D perhaps matching TRBD1 (5 bases). The TCR was taken from a man between 65 and 80 years old with acute or convalescent COVID-19. The CDR3 nucleotides are TGCGCCAGCAGCCAAGATCGGGACTACTATGGCTACACCTTC. As protein: CASSQDRDYYGYTF.